This is a list of T cell receptor beta chains from one sample in a study of early T cells in non-severe SARS-CoV-2 infection. Using its own MiXCR run on the 5' RACE reads, TCRdb lists one record per CDR3 protein. The repertoire holds around 76,000 distinct CDR3 sequences, approximately 11% seen once, with approximately 4.5% in the top ten. The sequencing sample was made of whole blood. The source of these receptors is an adult who was a healthcare worker with PCR-confirmed SARS-CoV-2 infection or an uninfected control (not recorded which). Both conserved end residues are part of each CDR3.

TRBJ1-3,TRBV29-1,CSVEVVSSGNTIYF
TRBJ2-5,TRBV19,CASTAGAQETQYF
TRBJ1-6,TRBV7-9,CASDYPGPLHF
TRBJ2-3,TRBV29-1,CSAWEDTQYF
TRBJ1-2,TRBV6-5,CASSDRVGQGNGYTF
TRBJ2-5,TRBV20-1,CSARLAGLETQYF
TRBJ2-2,TRBV9,CASSVVGQGIGELFF
TRBJ2-7,TRBV4-2,CASSQERGSWNEQYF
TRBJ2-5,TRBV20-1,CSAVPGQGGQETQYF
TRBJ2-7,TRBV12-3/TRBV12-4,CASSRTLTGTGRGEQYF
TRBJ2-2,TRBV30,CACSGQGAGELFF
TRBJ1-1,TRBV12-3/TRBV12-4,CASNLGIAEAFF
TRBJ2-6,TRBV10-2,CASRTESSGANVLTF
TRBJ2-1,TRBV29-1,CSVASSGVYNEQFF
TRBJ2-5,TRBV7-9,CASNPSDGRETQYF
TRBJ2-7,TRBV11-2,CASSFNRVSYEQYF
TRBJ2-3,TRBV3-1,CASSQDSTWAPTQYF
TRBJ1-2,TRBV14,CASSQGQGFGYGYTF
TRBJ1-2,TRBV15,CATSRARTSDGYTF
TRBJ1-1,TRBV7-9,CASSLARTNTEAFF
TRBJ2-1,TRBV4-1,CASSQGLAGSNNEQFF
TRBJ1-5,TRBV12-5,CASGSGTANQPQHF
TRBJ2-5,TRBV11-2,CASSLTLGVQETQYF
TRBJ2-2,TRBV18,CASSPFTVANTGELFF
TRBJ1-2,TRBV9,CASSLGTAPRGYTF
TRBJ2-3,TRBV27,CASSLRAGWSDTQYF
TRBJ2-7,TRBV3-1,CASSHNRVAYEQYF
TRBJ2-2,TRBV7-2,CASSPGPLRTGELFF
TRBJ1-5,TRBV7-8,CASSLKRQGNQPQHF
TRBJ1-1,TRBV10-3,CAISDPGQGQNTEAFF
TRBJ1-5,TRBV19,CASSQSPQYSNQPQHF
TRBJ1-5,TRBV13,CASSLTGDQPQHF
TRBJ1-6,TRBV2,CASSGTGDDSPLHF
TRBJ2-1,TRBV10-3,CAISPADRGSYNEQFF
TRBJ1-1,TRBV30,CAWSVKGSREYEAFF
TRBJ2-7,TRBV20-1,CSARVPSSSYEQYF
TRBJ1-1,TRBV6-6,CASSYGTGDTEAFF
TRBJ2-7,TRBV29-1,CSVDFRTGASYEQYF
TRBJ1-4,TRBV28,CASSFPPGGTTNEKLFF
TRBJ1-2,TRBV6-5,CASSRTLLWAPGYTF
TRBJ2-7,TRBV6-5,CASRKGQVAYEQYF